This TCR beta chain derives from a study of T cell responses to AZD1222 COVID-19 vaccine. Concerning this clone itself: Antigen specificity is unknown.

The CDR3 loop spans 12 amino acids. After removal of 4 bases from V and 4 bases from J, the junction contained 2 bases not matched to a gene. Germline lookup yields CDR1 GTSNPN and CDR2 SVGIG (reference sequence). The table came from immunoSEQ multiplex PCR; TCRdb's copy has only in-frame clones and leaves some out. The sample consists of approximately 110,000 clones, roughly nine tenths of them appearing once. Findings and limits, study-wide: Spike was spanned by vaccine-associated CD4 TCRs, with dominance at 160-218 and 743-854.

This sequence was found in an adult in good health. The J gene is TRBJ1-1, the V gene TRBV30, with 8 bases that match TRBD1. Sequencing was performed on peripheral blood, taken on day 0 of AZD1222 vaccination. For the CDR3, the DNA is TGTGCCTGGATGACAGGGGTCACTGAAGCTTTCTTT. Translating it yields CAWMTGVTEAFF.